This T cell receptor (beta chain) comes out of a study of T cells in narcolepsy. V lost 3 bases and J lost 2, with 11 bases in between. The length of the CDR3 is 14 residues. Germline CDR1 reads SGDLS; CDR2 reads YYNGEE. Produced via immunoSEQ multiplex PCR; TCRdb's table is partial and in-frame only. There are over 30,000 clones in the sample; 84% occur only once, and 1.3% lies in the top ten. Sequenced: CD45RA- memory CD4+ T cells from PBMCs. The TCR was taken from a human donor with narcolepsy. The chain combines TRBV9 with TRBJ2-5; D perhaps matches TRBD1 (6 bases). CDR3 loop: CASSAWGQQETQYF. The CDR3 DNA sequence: TGTGCCAGCAGCGCATGGGGACAACAAGAGACCCAGTACTTC.